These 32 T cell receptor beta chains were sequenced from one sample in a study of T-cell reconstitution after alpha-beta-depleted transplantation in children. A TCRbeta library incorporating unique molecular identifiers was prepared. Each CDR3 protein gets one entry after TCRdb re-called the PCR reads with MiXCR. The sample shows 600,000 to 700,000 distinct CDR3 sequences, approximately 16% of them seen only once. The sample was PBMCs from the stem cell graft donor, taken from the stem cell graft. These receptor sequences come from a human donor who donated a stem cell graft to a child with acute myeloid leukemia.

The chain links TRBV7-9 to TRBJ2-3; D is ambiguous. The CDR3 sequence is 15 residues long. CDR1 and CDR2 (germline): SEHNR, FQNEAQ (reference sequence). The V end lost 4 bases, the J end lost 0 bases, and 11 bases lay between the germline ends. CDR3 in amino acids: CASSWASPSTDTQYF. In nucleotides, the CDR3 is TGTGCCAGCAGCTGGGCATCCCCTAGCACAGATACGCAGTATTTT.

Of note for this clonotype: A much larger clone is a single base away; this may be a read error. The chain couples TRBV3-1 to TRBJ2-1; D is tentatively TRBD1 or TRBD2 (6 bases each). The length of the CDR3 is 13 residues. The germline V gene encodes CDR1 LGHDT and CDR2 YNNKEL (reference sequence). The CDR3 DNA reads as TGTGCCATCAGCCGGCCGGGGGCATCTGAGCAGTTCTTC. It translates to CAISRPGASEQFF.

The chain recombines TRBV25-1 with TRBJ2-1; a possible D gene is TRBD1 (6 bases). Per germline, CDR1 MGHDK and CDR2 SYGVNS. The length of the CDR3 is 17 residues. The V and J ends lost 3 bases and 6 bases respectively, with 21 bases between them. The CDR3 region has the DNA TGTGCCAGCAGTGACTCAGGGGCTCCTTTCGAGGGCAATGAGCAGTTCTTC. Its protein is CASSDSGAPFEGNEQFF. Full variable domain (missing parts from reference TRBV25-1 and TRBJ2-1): EADIYQTPRYLVIGTGKKITLECSQTMGHDKMYWYQQDPGMELHLIHYSYGVNSTEKGDLSSESTVSRIRTEHFPLTLESARPSHTSQYLCASSDSGAPFEGNEQFFGPGTRLTVL.

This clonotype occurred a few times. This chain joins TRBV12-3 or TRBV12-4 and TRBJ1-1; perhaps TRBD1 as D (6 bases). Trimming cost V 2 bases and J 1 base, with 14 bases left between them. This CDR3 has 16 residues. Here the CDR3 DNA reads TGTGCCAGCAGTTTACTGCTTCCGGGACAGAACACTGAAGCTTTCTTT. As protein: CASSLLLPGQNTEAFF.

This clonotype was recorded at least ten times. CDR3 bases: TGTGCCAGCAGCGCCACCCTTACAGGATACGAGCAGTACTTC. Its protein product is CASSATLTGYEQYF. The V and J genes are TRBV9 and TRBJ2-7, with D tentatively TRBD1 (5 bases). Deletions cut 3 bases from V and 4 bases from J, with 14 bases between. This CDR3 contains 14 residues. The germline gives CDR1 SGDLS, CDR2 YYNGEE.

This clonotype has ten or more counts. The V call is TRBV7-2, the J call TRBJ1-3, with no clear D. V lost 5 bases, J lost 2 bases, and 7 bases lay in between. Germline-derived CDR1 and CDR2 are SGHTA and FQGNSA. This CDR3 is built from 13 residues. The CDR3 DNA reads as TGTGCCAGCAGCGGGATCCCTGGAAACACCATATATTTT. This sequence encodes CASSGIPGNTIYF.

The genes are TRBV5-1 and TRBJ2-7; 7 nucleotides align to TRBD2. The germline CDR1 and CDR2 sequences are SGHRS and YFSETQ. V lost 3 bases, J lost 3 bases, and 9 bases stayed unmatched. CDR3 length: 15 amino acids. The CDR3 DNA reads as TGCGCCAGCAGCTCGGGAGGCACTGGCAACTACGAGCAGTACGTC. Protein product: CASSSGGTGNYEQYV.

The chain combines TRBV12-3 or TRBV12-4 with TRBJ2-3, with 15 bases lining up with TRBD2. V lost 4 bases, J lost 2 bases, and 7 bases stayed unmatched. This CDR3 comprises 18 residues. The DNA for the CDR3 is TGTGCCAGCAGTTCTCGGACTAGCGGGGGGGCCGTCACAGATACGCAGTATTTT. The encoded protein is CASSSRTSGGAVTDTQYF.

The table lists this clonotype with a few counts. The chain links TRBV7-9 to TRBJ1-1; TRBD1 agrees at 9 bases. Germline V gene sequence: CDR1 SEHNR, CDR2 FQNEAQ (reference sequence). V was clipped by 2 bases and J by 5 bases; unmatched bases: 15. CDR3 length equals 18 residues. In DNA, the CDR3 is TGTGCCAGCAGCTTAATCGTCTTAAGGGACAGGGAAGGGACTGAAGCTTTCTTT. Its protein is CASSLIVLRDREGTEAFF.

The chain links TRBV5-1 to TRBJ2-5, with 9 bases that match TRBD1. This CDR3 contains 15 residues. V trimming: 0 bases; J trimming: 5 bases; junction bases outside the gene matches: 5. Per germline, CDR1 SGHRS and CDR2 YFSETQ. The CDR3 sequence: CASSLGGQGRETQYF. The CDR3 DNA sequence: TGCGCCAGCAGCTTGGGGGGACAGGGCCGCGAGACCCAGTACTTC.

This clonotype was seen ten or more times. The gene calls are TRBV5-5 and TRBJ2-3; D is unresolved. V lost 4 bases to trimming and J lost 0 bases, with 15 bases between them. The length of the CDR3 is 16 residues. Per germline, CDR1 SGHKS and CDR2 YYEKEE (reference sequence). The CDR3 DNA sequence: TGTGCCAGCAGCAGTGTGGGCGGCGGAAGCACAGATACGCAGTATTTT. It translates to CASSSVGGGSTDTQYF.

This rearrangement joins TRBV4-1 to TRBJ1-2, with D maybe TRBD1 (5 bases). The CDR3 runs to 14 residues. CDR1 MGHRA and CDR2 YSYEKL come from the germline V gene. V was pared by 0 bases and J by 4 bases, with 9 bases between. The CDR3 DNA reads TGCGCCAGCAGCCAAGAGCAGGGCCTCTATGGCTACACCTTC. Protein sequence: CASSQEQGLYGYTF.

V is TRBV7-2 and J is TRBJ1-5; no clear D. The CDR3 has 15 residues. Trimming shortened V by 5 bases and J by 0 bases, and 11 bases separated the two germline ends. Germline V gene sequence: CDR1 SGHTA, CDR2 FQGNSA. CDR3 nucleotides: TGTGCCAGCAGCCTTACAGTGGATAGCAATCAGCCCCAGCATTTT. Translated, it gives CASSLTVDSNQPQHF.

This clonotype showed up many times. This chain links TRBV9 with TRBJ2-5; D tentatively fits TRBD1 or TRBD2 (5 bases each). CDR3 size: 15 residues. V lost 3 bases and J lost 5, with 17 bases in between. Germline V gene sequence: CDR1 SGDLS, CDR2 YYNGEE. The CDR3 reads CASSAGGPILETQYF. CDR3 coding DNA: TGTGCCAGCAGCGCTGGGGGTCCCATCCTCGAGACCCAGTACTTC.

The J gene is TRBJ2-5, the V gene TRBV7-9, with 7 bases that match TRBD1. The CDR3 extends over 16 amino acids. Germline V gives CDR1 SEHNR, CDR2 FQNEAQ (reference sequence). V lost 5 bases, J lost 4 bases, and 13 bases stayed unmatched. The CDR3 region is CASSKTTGAAVETQYF. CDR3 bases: TGTGCCAGCAGCAAAACCACAGGGGCGGCGGTAGAGACCCAGTACTTC.

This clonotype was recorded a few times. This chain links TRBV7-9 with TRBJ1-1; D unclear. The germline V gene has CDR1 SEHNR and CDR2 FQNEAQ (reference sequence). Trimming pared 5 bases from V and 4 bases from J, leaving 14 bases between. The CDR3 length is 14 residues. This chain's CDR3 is CASSIITGSTEAFF. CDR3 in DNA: TGTGCCAGCAGCATAATAACGGGTTCCACTGAAGCTTTCTTT.

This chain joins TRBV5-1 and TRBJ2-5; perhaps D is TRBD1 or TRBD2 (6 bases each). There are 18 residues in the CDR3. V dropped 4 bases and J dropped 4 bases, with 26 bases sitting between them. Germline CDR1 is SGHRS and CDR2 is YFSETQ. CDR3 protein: CASSLLGWGAGSGETQYF. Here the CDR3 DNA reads TGCGCCAGCAGCCTCCTAGGGTGGGGGGCCGGGTCGGGAGAGACCCAGTACTTC.

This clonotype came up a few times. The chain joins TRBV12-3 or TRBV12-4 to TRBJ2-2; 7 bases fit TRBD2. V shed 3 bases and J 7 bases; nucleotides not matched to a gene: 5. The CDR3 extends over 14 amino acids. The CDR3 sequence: CASSFGGGDGELFF. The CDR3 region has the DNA TGTGCCAGCAGTTTTGGTGGGGGGGACGGGGAGCTGTTTTTT.

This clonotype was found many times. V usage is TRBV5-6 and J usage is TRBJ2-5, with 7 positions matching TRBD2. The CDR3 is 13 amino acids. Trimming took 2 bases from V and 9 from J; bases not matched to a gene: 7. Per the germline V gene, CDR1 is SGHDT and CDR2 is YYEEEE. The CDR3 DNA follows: TGTGCCAGCAGCTTAGCGGGGATTGGGGCCCAGTACTTC. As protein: CASSLAGIGAQYF.

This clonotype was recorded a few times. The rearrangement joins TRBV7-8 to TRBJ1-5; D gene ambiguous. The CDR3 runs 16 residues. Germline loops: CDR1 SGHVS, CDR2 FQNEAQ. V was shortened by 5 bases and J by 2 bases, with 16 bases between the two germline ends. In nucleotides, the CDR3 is TGTGCCAGCAGCCGTTTGGAGTTCCTCGGCAATCAGCCCCAGCATTTT. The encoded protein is CASSRLEFLGNQPQHF. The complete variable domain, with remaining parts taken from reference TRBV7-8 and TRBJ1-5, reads GAGVSQSPRYKVAKRGQDVALRCDPISGHVSLFWYQQALGQGPEFLTYFQNEAQLDKSGLPSDRFFAERPEGSVSTLKIQRTQQEDSAVYLCASSRLEFLGNQPQHFGDGTRLSIL.

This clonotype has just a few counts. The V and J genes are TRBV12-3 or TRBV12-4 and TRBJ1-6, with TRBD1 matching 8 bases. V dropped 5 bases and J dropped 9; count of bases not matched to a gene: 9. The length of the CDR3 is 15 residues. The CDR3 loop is CASSPQGANSSPLHF. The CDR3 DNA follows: TGTGCCAGCAGTCCTCAGGGGGCGAATAGTTCACCCCTCCACTTT.

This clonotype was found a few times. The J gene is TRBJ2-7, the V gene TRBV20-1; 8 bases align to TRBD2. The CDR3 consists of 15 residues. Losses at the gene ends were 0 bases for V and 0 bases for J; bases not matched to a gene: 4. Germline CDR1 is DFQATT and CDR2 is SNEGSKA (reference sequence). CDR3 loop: CSAREWRGASYEQYF. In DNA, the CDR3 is TGCAGTGCTAGAGAGTGGCGGGGGGCCTCCTACGAGCAGTACTTC.

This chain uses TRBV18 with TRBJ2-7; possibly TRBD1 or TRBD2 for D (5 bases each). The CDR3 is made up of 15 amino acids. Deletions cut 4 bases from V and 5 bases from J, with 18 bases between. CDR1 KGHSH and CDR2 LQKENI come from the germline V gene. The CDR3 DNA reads TGTGCCAGCTCACGAGACGGGACGCTCAGGGACGAGCAGTACTTC. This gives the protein CASSRDGTLRDEQYF.

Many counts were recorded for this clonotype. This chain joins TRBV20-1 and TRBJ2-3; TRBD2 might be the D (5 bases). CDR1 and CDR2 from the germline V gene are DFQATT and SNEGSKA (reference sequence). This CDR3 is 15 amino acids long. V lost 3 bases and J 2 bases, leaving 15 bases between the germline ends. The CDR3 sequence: CSARASSGFTDTQYF. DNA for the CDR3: TGCAGTGCTAGGGCTAGCTCTGGATTCACAGATACGCAGTATTTT.

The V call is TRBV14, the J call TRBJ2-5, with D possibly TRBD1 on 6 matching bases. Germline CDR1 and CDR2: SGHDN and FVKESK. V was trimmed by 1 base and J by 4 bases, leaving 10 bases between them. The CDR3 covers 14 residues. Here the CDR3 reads CASSQAGVRETQYF. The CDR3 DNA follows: TGTGCCAGCAGCCAAGCAGGGGTTCGAGAGACCCAGTACTTC.

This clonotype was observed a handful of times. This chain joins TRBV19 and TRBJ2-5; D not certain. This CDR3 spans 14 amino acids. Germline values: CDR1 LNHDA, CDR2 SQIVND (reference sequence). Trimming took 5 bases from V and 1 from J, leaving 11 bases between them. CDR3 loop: CASSESRTQETQYF. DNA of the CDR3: TGTGCCAGTAGTGAATCAAGGACCCAAGAGACCCAGTACTTC.

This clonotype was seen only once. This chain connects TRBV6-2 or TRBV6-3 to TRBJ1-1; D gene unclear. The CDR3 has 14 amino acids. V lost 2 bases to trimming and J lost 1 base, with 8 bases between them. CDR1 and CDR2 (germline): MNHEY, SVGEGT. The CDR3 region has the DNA TGTGCCAGCAGTTACGCCCAGAGGAACACTGAAGCTTTCTTT. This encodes CASSYAQRNTEAFF.

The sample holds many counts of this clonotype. In DNA form, the CDR3 reads TGCAGTGCCCCTGAGGAGGCGGGGGGCACAGATACGCAGTATTTT. Its translation is CSAPEEAGGTDTQYF. This chain uses TRBV20-1 with TRBJ2-3; TRBD2 agrees at 7 bases. Germline V gene data show CDR1 as DFQATT and CDR2 as SNEGSKA (reference sequence). The CDR3 spans 15 residues. V shed 6 bases and J 1 base; nucleotides not matched to a gene: 10.

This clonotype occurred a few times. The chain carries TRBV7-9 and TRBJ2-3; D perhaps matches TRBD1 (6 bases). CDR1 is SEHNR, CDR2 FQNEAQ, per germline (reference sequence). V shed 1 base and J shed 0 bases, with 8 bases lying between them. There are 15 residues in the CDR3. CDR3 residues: CASSLGDRSTDTQYF. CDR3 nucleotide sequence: TGTGCCAGCAGCTTAGGTGACAGGAGCACAGATACGCAGTATTTT.

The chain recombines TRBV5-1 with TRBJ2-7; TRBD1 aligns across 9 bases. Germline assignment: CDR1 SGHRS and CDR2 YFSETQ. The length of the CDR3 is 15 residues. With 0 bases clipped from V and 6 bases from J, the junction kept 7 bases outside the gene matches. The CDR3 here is CASSLGPGTGSEQYF. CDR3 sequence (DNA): TGCGCCAGCAGCTTGGGCCCCGGGACAGGGAGCGAGCAGTACTTC. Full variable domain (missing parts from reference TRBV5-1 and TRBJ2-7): KAGVTQTPRYLIKTRGQQVTLSCSPISGHRSVSWYQQTPGQGLQFLFEYFSETQRNKGNFPGRFSGRQFSNSRSEMNVSTLELGDSALYLCASSLGPGTGSEQYFGPGTRLTVT.

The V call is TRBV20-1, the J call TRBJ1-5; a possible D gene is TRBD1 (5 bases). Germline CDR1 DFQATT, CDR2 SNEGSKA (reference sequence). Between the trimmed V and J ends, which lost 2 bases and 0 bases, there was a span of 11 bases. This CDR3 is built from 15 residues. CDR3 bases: TGCAGTGCTAGATTGGGGCATTATAGCAATCAGCCCCAGCATTTT. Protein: CSARLGHYSNQPQHF.

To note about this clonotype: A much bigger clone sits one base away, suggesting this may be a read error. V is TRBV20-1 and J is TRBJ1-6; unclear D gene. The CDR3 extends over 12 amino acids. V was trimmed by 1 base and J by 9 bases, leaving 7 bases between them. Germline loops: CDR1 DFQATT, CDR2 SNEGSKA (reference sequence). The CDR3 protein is CSARAPGSPLHF. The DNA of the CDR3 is TGCAGTGCTAGAGCCCCGGGTTCACCCCTCCACTTT.